The rows below give T cell receptor beta chains drawn from one sample of a study of neurological immune-mediated disorders. In TCRdb, the 5' RACE reads were re-called with MiXCR into one record per CDR3 protein. Here the sample spans 30,000 to 40,000 distinct CDR3 sequences, roughly 11% being singletons. The sequencing sample was made of PBMCs. These receptors all come from a man aged 60 to 75 with HTLV-1-associated myelopathy (HAM/TSP). Both conserved end residues are part of each CDR3. D genes are given only for firm matches. Only part of the rows carry a size: once, few, many, or a class if the clone is expanded.

D gene,J gene,V gene,clone size,CDR3 DNA,CDR3 protein
TRBD1,TRBJ2-7,TRBV5-1,many,TGCGCCAGCAGCTTGCAGACAGGGACCTACGAGCAGTACTTC,CASSLQTGTYEQYF
.,TRBJ2-1,TRBV27,many,TGTGCCAGCAGGGAAGAGGTTGCGGACAATGAGCAGTTCTTC,CASREEVADNEQFF
.,TRBJ2-4,TRBV2,many,TGTGCCAGCAGTGAAATGGCGGGGCGGGACATTCAGTACTTC,CASSEMAGRDIQYF
TRBD2,TRBJ2-1,TRBV5-1,many,TGCGCCAGCCAAACCGGGACTAGCGGGAGATATGAGCAGTTCTTC,CASQTGTSGRYEQFF
.,TRBJ1-1,TRBV7-2,many,TGTGCCAGCAGCCAGGGACAGAACACTGAAGCTTTCTTT,CASSQGQNTEAFF
.,TRBJ2-4,TRBV20-1,.,TGCAGTGCTGCACACGGGATGGTGAACATTCAGTACTTC,CSAAHGMVNIQYF
.,TRBJ1-1,TRBV28,many,TGTGCCAGCAGTTTATTCGGGGGGCCTGAAGCTTTCTTT,CASSLFGGPEAFF
.,TRBJ2-1,TRBV20-1,many,TGCAGTGCTCGGGGGATGATCTCCTACAATGAGCAGTTCTTC,CSARGMISYNEQFF
.,TRBJ1-2,TRBV5-8,many,TGTGCCAGCAGCCACAGGGTGGTTGACTATGGCTACACCTTC,CASSHRVVDYGYTF
.,TRBJ1-6,TRBV7-2,many,TGTGCCAGCAGCCAGTACCCCGGACCCCGAGGCCCGGATTCACCCCTCCACTTT,CASSQYPGPRGPDSPLHF
.,TRBJ2-7,TRBV3-1,many,TGTGCCAGCAGCCAGTACTCTGACAGGCCGTTCGGCGAGCAGTACTTC,CASSQYSDRPFGEQYF
.,TRBJ1-2,TRBV6-1,many,TGTGCCAGCAGTCGAGACATTATCGGTGGCTACACCTTC,CASSRDIIGGYTF
.,TRBJ2-7,TRBV28,many,TGTGCCAGCAGTTTATCCTCCCCCTACGAGCAGTACTTC,CASSLSSPYEQYF
TRBD1,TRBJ2-6,TRBV10-3,.,TGTGCCACTTCGGGACAGGTATCTGGGGCCAACGTCCTGACTTTC,CATSGQVSGANVLTF
.,TRBJ1-1,TRBV11-1,many,TGTGCCAGCAGCATCAACAGGGCGAACACTGAAGCTTTCTTT,CASSINRANTEAFF
.,TRBJ1-5,TRBV10-3,many,TGTGCCATCAGTGACCCCCTTCGCGGGACAAATAGCAATCAGCCCCAGCATTTT,CAISDPLRGTNSNQPQHF
.,TRBJ2-1,TRBV2,medium-sized,TGTGCCAGCAGTGACCCAGGGGCCAAAAACAATGAGCAGTTCTTC,CASSDPGAKNNEQFF
TRBD2,TRBJ2-1,TRBV20-1,many,TGCAGTGCTTATAGGACTAGCAGTGAGCAGTTCTTC,CSAYRTSSEQFF
TRBD1,TRBJ1-1,TRBV10-2,many,TGCGCCAGCACCGGACAGGGGGCGAACACTGAAGCTTTCTTT,CASTGQGANTEAFF
.,TRBJ1-1,TRBV5-5,.,TGTGTCAGCAGTATAGCCACTAACACTGAAGCTTTCTTT,CVSSIATNTEAFF
.,TRBJ2-1,TRBV5-1,many,TGCGCCAGCAGCTTGGTAACCTCCTACAATGAGCAGTTCTTC,CASSLVTSYNEQFF
.,TRBJ1-1,TRBV15,many,TGTGCCACCAGCAGAGCCAGGACAGTGCAGACTGAAGCTTTCTTT,CATSRARTVQTEAFF
.,TRBJ1-2,TRBV5-1,many,TGCGCCAGCAGCCGTGCCTTCGGGGGGTCCCCTGGCTACACCTTC,CASSRAFGGSPGYTF
TRBD2,TRBJ2-2,TRBV27,many,TGTGCCAGCGGGGGGGGAACCGGGGAGCTGTTTTTT,CASGGGTGELFF
TRBD2,TRBJ2-5,TRBV12-3/TRBV12-4,many,TGTGCCAGCAGTTGGGACCTAGGGACTAGCGGGCAAGAGACCCAGTACTTC,CASSWDLGTSGQETQYF
.,TRBJ2-7,TRBV2,many,TGTGCCAGCATGATCAACCCCACCACACCTAGCTCCTACGAGCAGTACTTC,CASMINPTTPSSYEQYF
.,TRBJ2-3,TRBV6-1,few,TGTGCCAGCAGTGACAGGGGTGTCACAGATACGCAGTATTTT,CASSDRGVTDTQYF
.,TRBJ2-3,TRBV19,many,TGTGCCAGTGCCCCCCGAGAGGCAGATACGCAGTATTTT,CASAPREADTQYF
.,TRBJ1-1,TRBV25-1,many,TGTGCCAGCAGTGATCTGGCAGGGAACACTGAAGCTTTCTTT,CASSDLAGNTEAFF
TRBD1,TRBJ2-7,TRBV6-6,many,TGTGCCAGCAGCTGGGGGACAGGGGCTTTCGAGCAGTACTTC,CASSWGTGAFEQYF
.,TRBJ1-2,TRBV20-1,many,TGCAGTGCCTCCGCCGGACAGCTACGTGGCTACACCTTC,CSASAGQLRGYTF
.,TRBJ2-1,TRBV18,few,TGTGCCACCCCCAAGCGGAAAGGCTCCTACAATGAGCAGTTCTTC,CATPKRKGSYNEQFF
.,TRBJ1-5,TRBV12-3/TRBV12-4,many,TGTGCCAGCAGCTTGAAGGGAATTAATAATCAGCCCCAGCATTTT,CASSLKGINNQPQHF
TRBD1,TRBJ2-2,TRBV7-9,many,TGTGCCAGCTTACGGGACAGGGAATCCGGGGAGCTGTTTTTT,CASLRDRESGELFF
TRBD2,TRBJ2-7,TRBV20-1,.,TGCAGTGCACGACTAGCGGATTCTCTCTACGAGCAGTACTTC,CSARLADSLYEQYF
.,TRBJ1-2,TRBV29-1,many,TGCAGCGTTGATTCGGACAGCGAATATGGCTACACCTTC,CSVDSDSEYGYTF
TRBD2,TRBJ2-1,TRBV5-4,.,TGTGCCAGCAGCCCCTCTAGCGGGAGTAGGTCCTACAATGAGCAGTTCTTC,CASSPSSGSRSYNEQFF
.,TRBJ2-3,TRBV4-1,many,TGCGCCAGCAGCAATTCGGGCGGGTTACCTACAGATACGCAGTATTTT,CASSNSGGLPTDTQYF
.,TRBJ2-5,TRBV20-1,many,TGCAGTGCCATAAAAAGAGGGCTAGCGGAGACCCAGTACTTC,CSAIKRGLAETQYF
TRBD2,TRBJ2-1,TRBV5-1,many,TGCGCCAGCAGCTTGGCACTAGCGGGATCGTTCAATGAGCAGTTCTTC,CASSLALAGSFNEQFF
.,TRBJ1-1,TRBV2,.,TGTGCCAGCGCGATGTCCAGGGACACTGAAGCTTTCTTT,CASAMSRDTEAFF